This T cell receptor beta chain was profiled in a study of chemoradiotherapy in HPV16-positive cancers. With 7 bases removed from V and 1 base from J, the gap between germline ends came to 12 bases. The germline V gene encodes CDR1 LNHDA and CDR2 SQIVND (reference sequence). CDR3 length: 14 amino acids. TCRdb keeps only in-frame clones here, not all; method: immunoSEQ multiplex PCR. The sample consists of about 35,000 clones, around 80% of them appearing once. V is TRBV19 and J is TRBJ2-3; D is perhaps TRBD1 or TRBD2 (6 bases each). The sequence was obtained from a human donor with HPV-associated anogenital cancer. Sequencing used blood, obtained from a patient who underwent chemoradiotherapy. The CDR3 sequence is CASTEGGGTDTQYF. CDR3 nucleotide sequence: TGTGCCAGTACAGAGGGGGGTGGCACAGATACGCAGTATTTT. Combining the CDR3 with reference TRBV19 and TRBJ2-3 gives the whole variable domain DGGITQSPKYLFRKEGQNVTLSCEQNLNHDAMYWYRQDPGQGLRLIYYSQIVNDFQKGDIAEGYSVSREKKESFPLTVTSAQKNPTAFYLCASTEGGGTDTQYFGPGTRLTVL.